This TCR beta chain originates from a study of blood T cell repertoires in COVID-19. Study as a whole: T cells, B-cell-depleted T cells, or PBMCs provided the cDNA or gDNA that served as material.

CDR3 length: 15 residues. Germline-derived CDR1 and CDR2 are MNHNS and SASEGT. Between the trimmed V and J ends, which lost 5 bases and 6 bases, there was a span of 19 bases. Repertoires were generated with immunoSEQ multiplex PCR, while TCRdb's copy carries only in-frame clones and drops some. Among approximately 240,000 clones listed, about 79% were seen once. What was sequenced was peripheral blood. The chain carries TRBV6-1 and TRBJ1-1; D ambiguous. The origin of this receptor is a woman between 40 and 50 years old who had recovered from COVID-19. In DNA form, the CDR3 reads TGTGCCAGCAGTCTCGGGATGACGACCGTAGCTGAAGCTTTCTTT. Protein: CASSLGMTTVAEAFF.